The clone carrying this TCR beta chain has just a few counts. This CDR3 spans 15 amino acids. Per germline, CDR1 DFQATT and CDR2 SNEGSKA (reference sequence). V shed 4 bases and J 6 bases; nucleotides not matched to a gene: 12. Whole blood, roughly 2.5 ml, came from adult healthy volunteers. TCR cDNA received a 3' ligated oligonucleotide that carried a UMI. Unsorted total RNA, about 1 to 1,100 ng, was DNase treated before reverse transcription. The data belong to a study of naive and memory T cell subsets. Alpha and beta constant region primers primed reverse transcription for blood and skin samples. Using its own MiXCR run on the 5' RACE reads, TCRdb lists one record per CDR3 protein. The sample shows about 26,000 distinct CDR3 sequences, roughly 25% of them seen only once.

The chain links TRBV20-1 to TRBJ2-1, with 7 bases matching TRBD2. The sequence came from a female donor in good health. The CDR3 region is CSATPGAGNSNEQFF. CDR3 bases: TGCAGTGCTACCCCTGGAGCGGGAAATAGCAATGAGCAGTTCTTC.